These 32 T cell receptor beta chains were sequenced from one sample in a study of beta chain features in type 1 diabetes. The entirety of the isolated RNA underwent reverse transcription, so expressed TCRB transcripts were sequenced. Data came from immunoSEQ multiplex PCR; TCRdb stores just in-frame clones and leaves some out. The sample holds 860,000 or so clones, 17% seen once. The specimen was naive CD4+ T cells from blood. These receptors came from a woman between 18 and 29 years old in good health.

This clone was counted between two and nine times. This chain joins TRBV10-3 and TRBJ1-4; D is unclear. The CDR3 has 16 amino acids. V was clipped by 0 bases and J by 0 bases, with 8 bases between them. Per germline, CDR1 ENHRY and CDR2 SYGVKD. CDR3: CAISESQWATNEKLFF. As DNA, the CDR3 is TGTGCCATCAGTGAGTCCCAGTGGGCAACTAATGAAAAACTGTTTTTT.

This clone was counted only a few times. This rearrangement joins TRBV19 to TRBJ2-1; the match to TRBD1 covers 9 bases. Trimming at V came to 6 bases and at J to 4 bases, leaving 7 bases not matched to a gene. The CDR3 has 15 amino acids. Germline CDR1 reads LNHDA; CDR2 reads SQIVND (reference sequence). CDR3 region: CASSAGQGLYNEQFF. The CDR3 DNA reads as TGTGCCAGTAGCGCGGGACAGGGATTATACAATGAGCAGTTCTTC.

The chain uses TRBV2 and TRBJ2-3; maybe TRBD2 (6 bases). Trimming took 6 bases from V and 4 from J, leaving 14 bases between them. Germline V gene lookup returns CDR1 SNHLY and CDR2 FYNNEI. CDR3 length: 14 residues. The CDR3 bases are TGTGCCAGCAGAGCCCGGGAGACGGCAGATACGCAGTATTTT. Encoded protein: CASRARETADTQYF. Together with reference TRBV2 and TRBJ2-3, the CDR3 gives the full variable domain: EPEVTQTPSHQVTQMGQEVILRCVPISNHLYFYWYRQILGQKVEFLVSFYNNEISEKSEIFDDQFSVERPDGSNFTLKIRSTKLEDSAMYFCASRARETADTQYFGPGTRLTVL.

The chain has TRBV20-1 and TRBJ1-1; possibly TRBD1 for D (6 bases). Germline V gene data show CDR1 as DFQATT and CDR2 as SNEGSKA (reference sequence). The V end was cut by 6 bases, the J end by 11 bases, with 16 bases between. This CDR3 spans 11 amino acids. The CDR3 here is CSALGGLDAFF. The CDR3, as DNA: TGCAGTGCCCTTGGGGGGCTGGACGCTTTCTTT.

As DNA, the CDR3 is TGCGCCAGCAGCGGGTCGAGGGGTAGGGAGACCCAGTACTTC. Translation: CASSGSRGRETQYF. The chain employs TRBV5-1 and TRBJ2-5; D is possibly TRBD1 or TRBD2 (5 bases each). Germline V gives CDR1 SGHRS, CDR2 YFSETQ. There are 14 residues in the CDR3. V was cut by 4 bases and J by 5 bases, with 15 bases left in between. Together with reference TRBV5-1 and TRBJ2-5, the CDR3 gives the full variable domain: KAGVTQTPRYLIKTRGQQVTLSCSPISGHRSVSWYQQTPGQGLQFLFEYFSETQRNKGNFPGRFSGRQFSNSRSEMNVSTLELGDSALYLCASSGSRGRETQYFGPGTRLLVL.

The chain combines TRBV6-6 with TRBJ2-4, with D tentatively TRBD1 or TRBD2 (5 bases each). Germline CDR1 and CDR2: MNHNY and SVGAGI (reference sequence). The CDR3 sequence is 12 residues long. V lost 4 bases to trimming and J lost 5 bases, with 6 bases between them. CDR3 coding DNA: TGTGCCAGCAGTTTGGGGGAAAACATTCAGTACTTC. It encodes CASSLGENIQYF.

The chain has TRBV2 and TRBJ2-7; D is possibly TRBD1 or TRBD2 (6 bases each). Germline V CDR1 and CDR2: SNHLY, FYNNEI. Trimming took off 7 bases at V and 6 bases at J, with 13 bases between the two ends. The CDR3 contains 12 residues. The CDR3: CASTGAFREQYF. The DNA for the CDR3 is TGTGCCAGCACGGGGGCGTTTCGCGAGCAGTACTTC.

The chain couples TRBV28 to TRBJ2-1; TRBD1 might be the D (6 bases). V lost 7 bases to trimming and J lost 0 bases, with 10 bases between them. The CDR3 loop spans 14 amino acids. Germline V gene data show CDR1 as MDHEN and CDR2 as SYDVKM. The chain's CDR3 is CASNRDISYNEQFF. CDR3 nucleotides: TGTGCCAGCAACAGGGACATCTCCTACAATGAGCAGTTCTTC.

This clone was counted a few times. The chain has TRBV25-1 and TRBJ2-7; TRBD2 aligns across 8 bases. The CDR3 covers 14 residues. The junction had 6 bases not matched to a gene; V was cut back by 6 bases and J by 2 bases. The germline CDR1 and CDR2 sequences are MGHDK and SYGVNS. In DNA, the CDR3 is TGTGCCAGCAGACTAGCGGTCCCCCCCTACGAGCAGTACTTC. As protein: CASRLAVPPYEQYF.

V and J are TRBV5-1 and TRBJ2-5; 8 bases are a match to TRBD2. J was trimmed by 4 bases and V by 2 bases; bases with no gene match: 13. Looked up from germline, CDR1 is SGHRS and CDR2 is YFSETQ. CDR3 length: 17 residues. The CDR3 DNA follows: TGCGCCAGCAGCTTAGTCGCGGGACTAGTTCTTGGAGAGACCCAGTACTTC. It yields the protein CASSLVAGLVLGETQYF.

This clone was found a few times. V usage is TRBV7-2 and J usage is TRBJ2-7; perhaps TRBD2 as D (6 bases). CDR1 and CDR2 (germline): SGHTA, FQGNSA. Trimming stripped 2 bases from V and 0 bases from J, with 14 bases between. The CDR3 has 16 residues. The CDR3 is CASSLSGTQSSYEQYF. In DNA, the CDR3 is TGTGCCAGCAGCTTATCCGGGACTCAAAGCTCCTACGAGCAGTACTTC.

This clone was observed a handful of times. The J gene is TRBJ2-4, the V gene TRBV27, with 10 nucleotides matching TRBD1. The V gene end was trimmed by 6 bases and the J gene end by 0 bases; junction bases not matched to a gene: 8. Germline V gene data show CDR1 as MNHEY and CDR2 as SMNVEV (reference sequence). The CDR3 is made up of 17 amino acids. The CDR3 spells CASSTRDRGLAKNIQYF. CDR3 DNA sequence: TGTGCCAGCAGCACCCGGGACAGGGGACTAGCCAAAAACATTCAGTACTTC.

V gene TRBV10-3 combines with J gene TRBJ1-1; the match to TRBD1 covers 7 bases. The CDR3 is 15 amino acids. Germline V gene lookup returns CDR1 ENHRY and CDR2 SYGVKD. The J segment lost 1 base and the V segment lost 2 bases, leaving 4 bases of the junction unmatched. CDR3 amino acids: CAISEDRVPNTEAFF. The CDR3 DNA follows: TGTGCCATCAGTGAGGACAGGGTCCCGAACACTGAAGCTTTCTTT.

The V gene is TRBV21-1, the J gene TRBJ2-2. TRBV21-1 has pseudogene status. The length of the CDR3 is 18 residues. The CDR3 reads CASSKGRTDGRNTGELFF. The DNA for the CDR3 is TGTGCCAGCAGCAAGGGTAGGACAGACGGGAGAAACACCGGGGAGCTGTTTTTT.

The chain has TRBV5-1 and TRBJ2-7, with D perhaps TRBD2 (5 bases). The CDR3 is 16 residues long. The V and J ends lost 6 bases and 1 base respectively, with 20 bases between them. CDR1 and CDR2 (germline): SGHRS, YFSETQ. CDR3: CASTQGGQWESYEQYF. The CDR3 bases are TGCGCCAGCACCCAAGGAGGTCAATGGGAATCCTACGAGCAGTACTTC.

This clone turned up a few times. V usage is TRBV7-2 and J usage is TRBJ1-2, with a possible D match to TRBD1 (6 bases). This CDR3 is built from 15 residues. Trimming pared 1 base from V and 5 bases from J, leaving 14 bases between. The germline gives CDR1 SGHTA, CDR2 FQGNSA. The CDR3 loop reads CASSLDTGNWYGYTF. The CDR3 DNA sequence: TGTGCCAGCAGCTTAGATACAGGGAACTGGTATGGCTACACCTTC.

This clone showed up just a few times. The chain couples TRBV9 to TRBJ2-2; 9 bases map to TRBD1. After removal of 4 bases from V and 5 bases from J, the junction contained 3 bases not matched to a gene. The CDR3 is 14 amino acids. Per germline, CDR1 SGDLS and CDR2 YYNGEE. The DNA of the CDR3 is TGTGCCAGCAGCCCCGGACAGGGGACCGGGGAGCTGTTTTTT. Residues: CASSPGQGTGELFF.

CDR3 in DNA: TGCAGCGTGGCCTATCAACTGGCGGGAGTATACAATGAGCAGTTCTTC. Amino acid sequence: CSVAYQLAGVYNEQFF. This chain uses TRBV29-1 with TRBJ2-1; 7 positions agree with TRBD2. Germline values: CDR1 SQVTM, CDR2 ANQGSEA. V gave up 6 bases and J gave up 4 bases; unmatched junction bases: 15. The CDR3 has 16 residues.

In its sample, this clone was seen a few times. The chain recombines TRBV28 with TRBJ2-7, with 8 bases lining up with TRBD1. Germline loops: CDR1 MDHEN, CDR2 SYDVKM. V lost 5 bases and J lost 3; bases outside the gene matches: 0. The CDR3 is 12 residues long. DNA for the CDR3: TGTGCCAGCAGTGACAGGGGCTACGAGCAGTACTTC. This gives the protein CASSDRGYEQYF. The whole variable domain, filled in from reference TRBV28 and TRBJ2-7, reads DVKVTQSSRYLVKRTGEKVFLECVQDMDHENMFWYRQDPGLGLRLIYFSYDVKMKEKGDIPEGYSVSREKKERFSLILESASTNQTSMYLCASSDRGYEQYFGPGTRLTVT.

V gene TRBV7-2 combines with J gene TRBJ2-7; tentative D call: TRBD1 (5 bases). The length of the CDR3 is 13 residues. Trimming stripped 4 bases from V and 3 bases from J, with 10 bases between. Germline lookup yields CDR1 SGHTA and CDR2 FQGNSA. The CDR3, as DNA: TGTGCCAGCAGCTCCCGACAGAACTACGAGCAGTACTTC. It codes for CASSSRQNYEQYF.

The rearrangement links TRBV28 to TRBJ2-4, with D possibly called TRBD1 or TRBD2 (5 bases each). The CDR3 has 15 residues. Trimming shortened V by 6 bases and J by 7 bases, and 19 bases separated the two germline ends. Looked up from germline, CDR1 is MDHEN and CDR2 is SYDVKM. This chain's CDR3 is CASSRYGAGWNIQYF. The CDR3 DNA reads as TGTGCCAGCAGCAGGTACGGGGCAGGGTGGAACATTCAGTACTTC.

CDR3: CASSSARARTQYF. The CDR3 nucleotides are TGTGCCAGCAGCTCCGCCAGGGCTCGGACCCAGTACTTC. This chain connects TRBV5-6 to TRBJ2-5; possibly TRBD1 for D (5 bases). Trimming removed 3 bases from V and 7 bases from J, with 13 bases in between. This CDR3 has 13 residues. In germline, CDR1 is SGHDT, CDR2 YYEEEE.

This clone occurred a few times. The chain combines TRBV5-1 with TRBJ2-5; D is unclear. This CDR3 has 12 residues. Deletions cut 6 bases from V and 5 bases from J, with 11 bases between. Germline CDR1 and CDR2: SGHRS and YFSETQ. The CDR3 DNA is TGCGCCAGCATTGACTTCGCGGAGACCCAGTACTTC. Translated, it gives CASIDFAETQYF.

The rearrangement links TRBV21-1 to TRBJ2-4; the table names TRBD2, a call not compared with the DNA. TRBV21-1 is a pseudogene. The CDR3 loop spans 18 amino acids. The chain's CDR3 is CASSKEDPHYLAKNIQYF. For the CDR3, the DNA is TGTGCCAGCAGCAAAGAAGATCCCCATTACTTAGCCAAAAACATTCAGTACTTC.

The genes are TRBV19 and TRBJ2-5; 8 nucleotides align to TRBD2. This CDR3 spans 16 amino acids. After removal of 3 bases from V and 4 bases from J, the junction contained 10 bases not matched to a gene. The germline V gene has CDR1 LNHDA and CDR2 SQIVND (reference sequence). CDR3 bases: TGTGCCAGTAGTATTTCATCCGGGACTAGTTCAGAGACCCAGTACTTC. It yields the protein CASSISSGTSSETQYF.

The chain recombines TRBV27 with TRBJ2-7, with 10 bases matching TRBD2. V shed 2 bases and J 3 bases; nucleotides not matched to a gene: 19. The germline CDR1 and CDR2 sequences are MNHEY and SMNVEV (reference sequence). The CDR3 length is 20 residues. CDR3 nucleotides: TGTGCCAGCAGTTTAAGAAGAATACCGGGACTAGCGACGCAGTACTACGAGCAGTACTTC. This encodes CASSLRRIPGLATQYYEQYF.

This clone was seen a few times. V is TRBV11-2 and J is TRBJ2-6; D is unresolved. Germline CDR1 SGHAT, CDR2 FQNNGV. V lost 2 bases to trimming and J lost 0 bases, with 8 bases between them. The CDR3 extends over 16 amino acids. Written as DNA, the CDR3 is TGTGCCAGCAGCTTACGATCGGCCTCTGGGGCCAACGTCCTGACTTTC. This encodes CASSLRSASGANVLTF.

This clone occurred a few times. The J gene is TRBJ2-1, the V gene TRBV7-2, with TRBD2 matching over 10 bases. The CDR3 sequence is 16 residues long. V lost 5 bases to trimming and J lost 8 bases; unmatched junction nucleotides: 12. Per germline, CDR1 SGHTA and CDR2 FQGNSA. In nucleotides, the CDR3 is TGTGCCAGCAGCCCCCTGGTGGCTAGCGGGAGTTATGAGCAGTTCTTC. Translated: CASSPLVASGSYEQFF.

This chain uses TRBV6-6 with TRBJ2-7, with 9 bases lining up with TRBD2. The length of the CDR3 is 16 residues. J gave up 0 bases and V 6 bases, and 9 bases lay outside the gene matches. In germline, CDR1 is MNHNY, CDR2 SVGAGI (reference sequence). CDR3 in amino acids: CASRDTSGRTSYEQYF. The CDR3 bases are TGTGCCAGCAGAGATACTAGCGGGCGGACCTCCTACGAGCAGTACTTC.

This clone has more than one count but fewer than ten. The chain joins TRBV6-5 to TRBJ2-1, with D maybe TRBD1 (6 bases). Germline CDR1 is MNHEY and CDR2 is SVGAGI. The V end lost 7 bases, the J end lost 9 bases, and 13 bases lay between the germline ends. This CDR3 is 12 amino acids long. The CDR3 DNA is TGTGCCAGCAAGGCCCCACAGGGTGAGCAGTTCTTC. Its protein product is CASKAPQGEQFF.

In this sample, this clone turned up a few times. The V and J genes are TRBV9 and TRBJ2-7; D is undetermined. The V gene's germline CDR1 is SGDLS and CDR2 YYNGEE. Trimming stripped 0 bases from V and 5 bases from J, with 15 bases between. The CDR3 runs 15 residues. CDR3: CASSVGNSVLNEQYF. CDR3 sequence (DNA): TGTGCCAGCAGCGTAGGGAACTCAGTGTTAAACGAGCAGTACTTC.

This clone has only a few counts. The chain combines TRBV19 with TRBJ2-1; unclear D gene. The CDR3 contains 14 residues. In germline, CDR1 is LNHDA, CDR2 SQIVND (reference sequence). V was cut by 5 bases and J by 4 bases, with 12 bases left in between. DNA of the CDR3: TGTGCCAGTAGTCCACTTAGGTCGTACAATGAGCAGTTCTTC. Its translation is CASSPLRSYNEQFF.